The clone carrying this T cell receptor beta chain was observed a few times. This record comes from a study of T cells in Graves' hyperthyroidism and ophthalmopathy. The source material, RNA transcripts, was used to amplify TCR beta CDR3 regions. TCR CDR3 underwent first-round RT-PCR with the HTBI primer set. TCRdb passed the multiplex PCR reads through MiXCR, listing each CDR3 protein once. This table has about 480,000 distinct CDR3 sequences, around 14% appearing once. Looked up from germline, CDR1 is SGHRS and CDR2 is YFSETQ. V was trimmed by 4 bases and J by 4 bases, leaving 23 bases between them. This CDR3 comprises 17 residues.

Sequenced: blood. The V call is TRBV5-1, the J call TRBJ1-1; no firm D call. This receptor was obtained from a woman between 18 and 29 years old with Graves' hyperthyroidism. The CDR3 loop is CASSPGPVLRESTEAFF. The CDR3 bases are TGCGCCAGCAGCCCGGGTCCAGTATTGAGAGAGAGCACTGAAGCTTTCTTT.